The T cell receptor (beta chain) under discussion was sequenced for a study of cytomegalovirus exposure and HLA in healthy donors. The CDR3 has 19 residues. Germline CDR1 is SGHRS and CDR2 is YFSETQ. J was trimmed by 2 bases and V by 4 bases; bases with no gene match: 17. General study points: It was in a later analysis that TCR association rates were seen to vary by HLA locus, highest for DRB1 and lowest for HLA-C.

PCR employed 60 Vbeta and 13 Jbeta primers. Clones were read by immunoSEQ multiplex PCR, and TCRdb kept only the in-frame ones, dropping some. Here the sample spans around 140,000 clones, just under 90% being singletons. This clone was observed a single time. The antigen is unknown. The V and J genes are TRBV5-1 and TRBJ2-5; 10 nucleotides line up with TRBD2. This clonotype originated in a woman in her twenties or thirties in good health and CMV-seronegative. Sequenced input: PBMCs. The CDR3 DNA sequence: TGCGCCAGCAGCCCTTTAAAGGTAGCGGGGGGCCGATTACAAGAGACCCAGTACTTC. Its protein is CASSPLKVAGGRLQETQYF.